This T cell receptor beta chain was documented in a study of human T cells and chemical hapten exposure. Whole-study context: Small discrepancies in pooled library volume mainly accounted for the varying TCR yields per sample.

As for this clonotype: Its target is unknown. A single base separates this from a much larger clone, so it may be a read error.

Germline CDR1 reads DFQATT; CDR2 reads SNEGSKA (reference sequence). This CDR3 spans 16 amino acids. Overall study findings and caveats: DPC sensitization produced no change in TCRs with frequency above 1 in 1000.

Attachment of unique molecular identifiers to individual cDNA molecules was performed in the library. In the authors' workflow: Over 95,000 TCRs per sample was the median, with a range of about 20,000 to 690,600. One entry per CDR3 protein results from TCRdb running MiXCR on the reads. TCRdb's processing, not the authors' own work, is the source of the V and J calls. Of around 120,000 distinct CDR3 sequences detected, 8% to 9.5% appear once; the ten largest clones hold approximately 1.4%. Total RNA was isolated from whole blood that had not been fractionated. Specimen: whole blood. The origin of this receptor is a human donor in good health. Some clones in this sample may be carry-over from other donors' samples. The chain couples TRBV20-1 to TRBJ1-2; D is uncertain. The CDR3 DNA is TGCAATGCTCCGTATCCGACCTCCGCCCCTAACTATGGCTACACCTTC. Translation: CNAPYPTSAPNYGYTF.